The sequence of this T cell receptor (beta chain) was determined in a study of T cell clonality in common variable immunodeficiency. Notes on the study in general: CVID subjects showed higher TCRbeta clonality than healthy controls. Authors noted CVID clonality's cause needs subpopulation repertoire sequencing.

The junction had 5 bases not matched to a gene; V was cut back by 1 base and J by 3 bases. Looked up from germline, CDR1 is DFQATT and CDR2 is SNEGSKA (reference sequence). The CDR3 totals 14 residues. The table lists this clone with many counts. The antigen is not known. The sequenced fragment ends 3 residues before the CDR3 boundary, so the rest is inferred from the germline J gene. Clones were read by immunoSEQ multiplex PCR, and TCRdb kept only the in-frame ones, dropping some. Observed in the sample are roughly 79,000 clones, none of them singletons. The chain couples TRBV20-1 to TRBJ1-2, with TRBD1 matching over 7 bases. This TCR was sampled from a person aged 18 to 75 in good health. Material for sequencing was peripheral blood mononuclear cells. CDR3 DNA, as far as it was read: TGCAGTGCTAGAGGGACAGGTAGTTACTATGGC. Residues: CSARGTGSYYG. The whole CDR3 sequence is CSARGTGSYYGYTF.